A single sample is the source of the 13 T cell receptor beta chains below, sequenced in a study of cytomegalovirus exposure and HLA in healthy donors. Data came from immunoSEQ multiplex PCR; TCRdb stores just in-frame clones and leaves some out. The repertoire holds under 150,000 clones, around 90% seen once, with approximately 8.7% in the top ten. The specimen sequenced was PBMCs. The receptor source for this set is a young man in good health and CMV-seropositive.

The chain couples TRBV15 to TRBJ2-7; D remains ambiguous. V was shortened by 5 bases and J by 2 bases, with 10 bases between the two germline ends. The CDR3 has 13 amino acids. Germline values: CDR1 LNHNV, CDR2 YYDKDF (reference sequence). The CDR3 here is CATSPGTTYEQYF. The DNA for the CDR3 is TGTGCCACCAGCCCAGGAACGACCTACGAGCAGTACTTC.

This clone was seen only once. The chain's CDR3 is CASSPRGGREKLFF. CDR3 in DNA: TGTGCCAGCAGCCCTCGGGGGGGAAGAGAAAAACTGTTTTTT. The chain employs TRBV9 and TRBJ1-4; D is possibly TRBD1 (5 bases). V shed 4 bases and J shed 8 bases, with 15 bases lying between them. The length of the CDR3 is 14 residues. Germline V lookup: CDR1 SGDLS, CDR2 YYNGEE.

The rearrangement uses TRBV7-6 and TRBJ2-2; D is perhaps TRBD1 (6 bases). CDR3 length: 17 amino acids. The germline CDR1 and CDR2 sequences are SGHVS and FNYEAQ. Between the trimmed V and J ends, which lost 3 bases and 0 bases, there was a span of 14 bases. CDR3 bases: TGTGCCAGCAGCTTGAGGGGTCAGGGGCCGAACACCGGGGAGCTGTTTTTT. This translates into CASSLRGQGPNTGELFF. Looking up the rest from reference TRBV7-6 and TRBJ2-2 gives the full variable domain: GAGVSQSPRYKVTKRGQDVALRCDPISGHVSLYWYRQALGQGPEFLTYFNYEAQQDKSGLPNDRFSAERPEGSISTLTIQRTEQRDSAMYRCASSLRGQGPNTGELFFGEGSRLTVL.

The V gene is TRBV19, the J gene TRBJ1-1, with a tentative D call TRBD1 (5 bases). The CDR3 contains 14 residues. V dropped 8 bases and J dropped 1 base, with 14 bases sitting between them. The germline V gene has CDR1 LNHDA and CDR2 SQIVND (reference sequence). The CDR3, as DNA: TGTGCCAGTCTATCAGGGATGAGGAACACTGAAGCTTTCTTT. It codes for CASLSGMRNTEAFF.

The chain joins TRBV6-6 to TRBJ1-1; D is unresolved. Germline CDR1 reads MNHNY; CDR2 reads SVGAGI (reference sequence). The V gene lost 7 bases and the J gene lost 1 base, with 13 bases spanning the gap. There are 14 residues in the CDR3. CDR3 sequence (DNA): TGTGCCAGCAAAACCGGAGGGCCGAACACTGAAGCTTTCTTT. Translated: CASKTGGPNTEAFF.

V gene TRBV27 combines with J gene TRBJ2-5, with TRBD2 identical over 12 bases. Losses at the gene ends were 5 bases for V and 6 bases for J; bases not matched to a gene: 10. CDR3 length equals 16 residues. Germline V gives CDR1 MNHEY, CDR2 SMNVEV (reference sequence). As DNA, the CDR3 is TGTGCCAGCAGTCCGACGACTAGCGGGGGTTCGAAGACCCAGTACTTC. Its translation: CASSPTTSGGSKTQYF.

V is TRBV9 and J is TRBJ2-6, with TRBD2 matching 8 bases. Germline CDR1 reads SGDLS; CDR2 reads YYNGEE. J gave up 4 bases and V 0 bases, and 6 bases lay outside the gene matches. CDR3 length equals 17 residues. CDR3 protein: CASSVAAGGTGANVLTF. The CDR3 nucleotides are TGTGCCAGCAGCGTAGCTGCGGGGGGAACAGGGGCCAACGTCCTGACTTTC.

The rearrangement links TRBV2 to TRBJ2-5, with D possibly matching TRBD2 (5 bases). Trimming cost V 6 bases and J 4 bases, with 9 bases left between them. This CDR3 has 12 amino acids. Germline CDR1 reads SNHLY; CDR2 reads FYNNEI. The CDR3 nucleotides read TGTGCCAGCAGAGGGAGTCGAGAGACCCAGTACTTC. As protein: CASRGSRETQYF.

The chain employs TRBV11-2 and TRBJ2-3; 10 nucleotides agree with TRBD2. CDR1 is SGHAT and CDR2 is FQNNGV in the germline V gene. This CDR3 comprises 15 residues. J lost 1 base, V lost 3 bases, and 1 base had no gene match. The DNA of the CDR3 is TGTGCCAGCAGCTTGCTAGCGGGGGGCACAGATACGCAGTATTTT. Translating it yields CASSLLAGGTDTQYF.

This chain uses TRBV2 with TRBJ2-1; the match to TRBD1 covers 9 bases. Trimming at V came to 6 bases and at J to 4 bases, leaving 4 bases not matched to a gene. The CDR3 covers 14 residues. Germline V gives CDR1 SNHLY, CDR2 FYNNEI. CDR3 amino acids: CASSRDRDYNEQFF. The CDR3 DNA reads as TGTGCCAGCAGCCGGGACAGGGATTACAATGAGCAGTTCTTC.

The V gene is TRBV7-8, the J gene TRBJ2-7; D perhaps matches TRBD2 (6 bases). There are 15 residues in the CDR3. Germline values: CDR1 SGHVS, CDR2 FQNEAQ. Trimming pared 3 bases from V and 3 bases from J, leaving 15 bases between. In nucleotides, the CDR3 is TGTGCCAGCAGCTTCGAGGGGACTCCTTTCTACGAGCAGTACTTC. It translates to CASSFEGTPFYEQYF.

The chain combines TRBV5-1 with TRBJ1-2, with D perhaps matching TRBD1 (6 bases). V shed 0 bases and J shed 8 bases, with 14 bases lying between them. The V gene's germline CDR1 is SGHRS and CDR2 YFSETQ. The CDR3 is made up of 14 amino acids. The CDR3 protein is CASSLDRVFAGYTF. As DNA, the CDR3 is TGCGCCAGCAGCTTGGACAGGGTGTTCGCAGGCTACACCTTC.

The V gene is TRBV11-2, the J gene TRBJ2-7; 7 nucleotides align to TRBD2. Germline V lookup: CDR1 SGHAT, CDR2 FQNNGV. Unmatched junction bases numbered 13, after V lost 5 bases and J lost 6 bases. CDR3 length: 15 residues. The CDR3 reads CASSNLRPGGGEQYF. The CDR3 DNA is TGTGCCAGCAGCAATCTGCGGCCGGGGGGAGGCGAGCAGTACTTC.